The sample holds a few counts of the clone carrying this TCR beta chain. Its cognate antigen is unknown. The record originates from a study of beta chain features in type 1 diabetes. On the study more broadly: Patients and healthy donors were similar in age, gender and cell yields.

Study results and limitations: Unsettled here was the matter of whether HLA type influences TCRB rearrangement.

The authors reverse transcribed all of the isolated RNA, so sequencing captured expressed TCRB transcripts. Some clones are missing from TCRdb's copy, which holds only in-frame ones; the method was immunoSEQ multiplex PCR. This sample has fewer than 350,000 clones, with about 8% found just once. CDR3 length equals 14 residues. CDR1 is SGHTA, CDR2 FQGNSA, per germline. V lost 2 bases to trimming and J lost 4 bases, with 12 bases between them. The clonotype comes from a woman aged 18-30 years in good health. V gene TRBV7-2 combines with J gene TRBJ2-7; perhaps D is TRBD1 or TRBD2 (5 bases each). Material: central memory CD4+ T cells from blood. The CDR3 coding sequence is TGTGCCAGCAGCTTAAGGGTGGGGGATTACGAGCAGTACTTC. This encodes CASSLRVGDYEQYF.